This passage covers 2 T cell receptor beta chains from one sample sequenced in a study of metastatic and nonmetastatic thyroid tumors. TCRdb called clones again from the PCR reads with MiXCR. The sample yields 30,000 to 40,000 clones, approximately 15% seen once. Among the patients, none had received any treatment before thyroid surgery. The source material was blood. All receptors derive from a male donor with papillary thyroid cancer or a benign thyroid nodule (not recorded which). Some clones in this sample may be carry-over from other donors' samples.

In this sample, this clone turned up many times. The J gene is TRBJ2-7, the V gene TRBV10-2; D perhaps matches TRBD2 (5 bases). Looked up from germline, CDR1 is WSHSY and CDR2 is SAAADI. CDR3 length equals 15 residues. V was cut by 7 bases and J by 2 bases, with 18 bases left in between. The CDR3 here is CASKDPGFTTYEQYF. The CDR3 coding sequence is TGCGCCAGCAAGGACCCGGGATTTACGACCTACGAGCAGTACTTC.

The chain joins TRBV28 to TRBJ2-2; D is perhaps TRBD1 or TRBD2 (5 bases each). Between the trimmed V and J ends, which lost 6 bases and 2 bases, there was a span of 10 bases. This CDR3 has 14 residues. From germline, CDR1 is MDHEN and CDR2 SYDVKM. The DNA for the CDR3 is TGTGCCAGCAGGCACGGGACCAACACCGGGGAGCTGTTTTTT. It is translated as CASRHGTNTGELFF.